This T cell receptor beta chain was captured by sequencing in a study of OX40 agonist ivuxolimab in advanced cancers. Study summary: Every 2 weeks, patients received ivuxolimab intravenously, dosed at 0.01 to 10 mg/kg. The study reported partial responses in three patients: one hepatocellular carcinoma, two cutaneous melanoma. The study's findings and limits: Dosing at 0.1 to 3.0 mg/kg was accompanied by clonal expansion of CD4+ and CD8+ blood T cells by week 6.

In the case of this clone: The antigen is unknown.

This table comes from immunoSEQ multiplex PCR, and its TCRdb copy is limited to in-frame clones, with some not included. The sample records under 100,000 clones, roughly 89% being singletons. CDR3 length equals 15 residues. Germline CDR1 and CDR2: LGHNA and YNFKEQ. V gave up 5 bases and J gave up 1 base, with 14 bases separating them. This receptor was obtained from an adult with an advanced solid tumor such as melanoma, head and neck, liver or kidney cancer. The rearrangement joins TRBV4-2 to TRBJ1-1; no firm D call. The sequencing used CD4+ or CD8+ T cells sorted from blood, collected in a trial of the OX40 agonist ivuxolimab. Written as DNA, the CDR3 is TGTGCCAGCAGCTTGGATGGGATTGGGAACACTGAAGCTTTCTTT. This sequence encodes CASSLDGIGNTEAFF.